The sequence of this T cell receptor beta chain was determined in a study of regulatory T cells in long-lasting Graves disease. Looking at the study overall: The study enrolled newly diagnosed Graves' patients on antithyroid drugs under 3 months.

Through Arm-PCR of CDR3 regions and iRepertoire HTBI primers, TCR beta libraries were built. TCRdb redid the calling of the multiplex PCR reads with MiXCR, one entry per CDR3 protein. The sample records roughly 260,000 distinct CDR3 sequences, 15% to 20% being singletons. Regarding time point: newly diagnosed GD, antithyroid drugs for less than 3 months. PBMCs were the source of the RNA used for TCR sequencing. Patients came from an endocrinology department in Xi'an, China. CDR3 length: 10 amino acids. Trimming took 2 bases from V and 14 from J, leaving 9 bases between them. CDR1 and CDR2 (germline): MDHEN, SYDVKM. This clonotype was detected ten times or more. Another study also made use of these data, one on T cells in Graves' hyperthyroidism and ophthalmopathy. From that study: The TCR CDR3 first-round RT-PCR relied on the HTBI primer set.

The origin of this receptor is a woman under 40 with Graves disease. This chain uses TRBV28 with TRBJ1-2; D possibly corresponds to TRBD1 (5 bases). The sample in question was peripheral blood mononuclear cells (PBMCs), obtained at new diagnosis, from a patient treated with antithyroid drugs. The CDR3 spells CASSLGTITF. In DNA, the CDR3 is TGTGCCAGCAGTTTAGGGACTATTACCTTC.